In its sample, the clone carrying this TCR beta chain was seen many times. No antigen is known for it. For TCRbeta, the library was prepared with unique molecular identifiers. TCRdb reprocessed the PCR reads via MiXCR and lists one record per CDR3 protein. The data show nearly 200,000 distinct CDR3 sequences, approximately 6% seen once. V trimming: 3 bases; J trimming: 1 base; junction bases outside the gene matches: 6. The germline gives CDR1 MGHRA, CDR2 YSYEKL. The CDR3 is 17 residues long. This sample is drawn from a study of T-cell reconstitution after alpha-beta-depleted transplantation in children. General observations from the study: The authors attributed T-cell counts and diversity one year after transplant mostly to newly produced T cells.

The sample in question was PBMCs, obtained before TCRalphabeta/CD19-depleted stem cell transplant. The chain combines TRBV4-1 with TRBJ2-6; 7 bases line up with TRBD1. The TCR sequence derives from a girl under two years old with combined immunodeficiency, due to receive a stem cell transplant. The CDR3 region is CASSHRQGPSGANVLTF. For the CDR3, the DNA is TGCGCCAGCAGCCACCGACAGGGTCCATCTGGGGCCAACGTCCTGACTTTC.